Listed below are T cell receptor beta chains from one sample, sequenced in a study of CD8+CD57+ T cells in acquired aplastic anemia. TCRdb used MiXCR to reprocess the reads, holding one entry per CDR3 protein. Of hundreds of thousands of distinct CDR3 sequences detected, under 80% appear once; the ten largest clones hold 3% to 4.5%. Sample: sorted CD4+, CD8+, or CD8+CD57+ T cells (not recorded which) from PBMCs. These receptors all stem from a human donor in good health, serving as a control. Both conserved end residues are trimmed from each CDR3.

TRBV7-4	TRBJ1-6	14	ASSFGTAGDNSRLH
TRBV12-3/TRBV12-4	TRBJ1-6	13	ASSLGDYDDSPLH
TRBV9	TRBJ2-5	12	ASSVPVEQTGEH
TRBV7-6	TRBJ2-7	14	ASSLGTPGGGYEQY
TRBV7-2	TRBJ1-4	12	ASSLGAGRKTPL
TRBV20-1	TRBJ2-5	11	SARNRGDETQY
TRBV15	TRBJ2-4	17	ATSREGLAGAVAKNIQY
TRBV7-3	TRBJ2-1	13	ASGGLGGGPGEQF
TRBV9	TRBJ2-7	12	ASSRGQGGHGQY
TRBV5-1	TRBJ1-4	13	ASSLSPGGDEKLF
TRBV9	TRBJ1-1	15	ASSPGGTGLVNTEAF
TRBV20-1	TRBJ2-7	11	SAQDRASYEQY
TRBV19	TRBJ2-7	12	ASSTGTLVYTQY
TRBV5-1	TRBJ1-1	11	ASSGTGDTEAF
TRBV11-2	TRBJ1-4	14	ASIPAGAGRNEKLF
TRBV3-1	TRBJ2-2	11	ASSRSDVGELF
TRBV5-1	TRBJ2-2	13	ASSWESLNTGELF
TRBV7-9	TRBJ1-2	12	ASTRRQEPYGYT
TRBV11-3	TRBJ2-2	19	ASSSPWEERGPGYDTGEPF
TRBV6-1	TRBJ1-2	14	ASSEWGSLALYGYT
TRBV24-1	TRBJ2-3	12	ATSVKFWTATQF
TRBV7-2	TRBJ2-3	16	ASSLDGDGRRFEDTQY
TRBV9	TRBJ2-6	13	ASSPGTGGESRVT
TRBV19	TRBJ2-5	13	ASSRGLAYQETQY
TRBV7-2	TRBJ1-2	15	ASSYWTGQETQYGYT
TRBV5-5	TRBJ2-7	12	ASSHLVEGYEQY
TRBV10-2	TRBJ2-7	9	ASSESNEQY
TRBV29-1	TRBJ1-2	10	SVGQGGRGYT
TRBV9	TRBJ1-2	13	ASSAQGQGARGYT
TRBV6-5	TRBJ1-5	14	ASLDVDGTFNQPQH
TRBV12-3/TRBV12-4	TRBJ1-3	13	ASSSRQDTGNTIY
TRBV5-6	TRBJ2-1	20	DSSIYLCSVEDRGGSYNEQF
TRBV7-2	TRBJ1-1	11	ASSSTGLAEAF
TRBV19	TRBJ2-1	9	ATSLFYEQF
TRBV7-3	TRBJ1-2	12	ASSEAGPGDGAT
TRBV27	-	14	ASSEGRLAGPAPQF
TRBV4-1	TRBJ1-2	10	TNRDNLYGYT
TRBV12-3/TRBV12-4	TRBJ1-5	13	ASSFGTGLNQPQH
TRBV9	TRBJ2-7	14	ASSVGLAGASYEQY
TRBV5-4	TRBJ2-1	14	ASSSAIGGRYNEQF
TRBV19	TRBJ2-3	15	ASSLNGGGLPTDTQY
TRBV7-8	TRBJ2-5	12	ASRIVRAGGNEY
TRBV20-1	TRBJ1-2	7	SEAYGYT
TRBV6-4	TRBJ1-6	12	ASSDSGNNSPLH
TRBV5-1	TRBJ1-1	13	ASSSVTGGSTEAF
TRBV5-5	TRBJ1-1	9	ASKPGPEAF
TRBV6-5	TRBJ1-1	11	ASSYSDRVEAF
TRBV6-5	TRBJ1-3	11	ASRPGQGNTIY
TRBV24-1	TRBJ2-3	14	ATMGDTGAYTDTQY
TRBV2	TRBJ1-2	13	ASSEGQGANYGYT
TRBV9	TRBJ1-4	13	ASSVVPSTNEKLF
TRBV5-1	TRBJ1-2	12	ASSLADSTYGYT
TRBV7-2	TRBJ2-1	16	ASSLAETVTNRSNEQF
TRBV19	TRBJ1-5	13	ASSISLWSNQPQH
TRBV15	TRBJ2-1	12	ATSRAPQGNEQF